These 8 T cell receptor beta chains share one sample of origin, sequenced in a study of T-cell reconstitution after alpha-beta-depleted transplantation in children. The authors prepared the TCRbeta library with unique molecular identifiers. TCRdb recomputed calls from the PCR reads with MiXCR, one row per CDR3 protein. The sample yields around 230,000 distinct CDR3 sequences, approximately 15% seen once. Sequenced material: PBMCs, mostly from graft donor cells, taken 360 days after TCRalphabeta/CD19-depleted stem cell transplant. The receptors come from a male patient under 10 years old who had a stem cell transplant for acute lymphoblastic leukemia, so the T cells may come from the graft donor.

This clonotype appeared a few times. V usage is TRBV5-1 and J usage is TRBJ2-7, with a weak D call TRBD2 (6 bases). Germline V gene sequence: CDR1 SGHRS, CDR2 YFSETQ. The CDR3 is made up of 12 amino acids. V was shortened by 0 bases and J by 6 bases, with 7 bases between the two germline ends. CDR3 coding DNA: TGCGCCAGCAGCTTGGACGGGGGCGAGCAGTACTTC. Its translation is CASSLDGGEQYF.

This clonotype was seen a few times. CDR3 in amino acids: CSVAPPDSFNTGELFF. DNA for the CDR3: TGCAGCGTTGCGCCCCCCGACAGTTTTAACACCGGGGAGCTGTTTTTT. The chain joins TRBV29-1 to TRBJ2-2; a weak D match, TRBD1 (5 bases). This CDR3 is built from 16 residues. Germline loops: CDR1 SQVTM, CDR2 ANQGSEA. Trimming pared 4 bases from V and 2 bases from J, leaving 17 bases between.

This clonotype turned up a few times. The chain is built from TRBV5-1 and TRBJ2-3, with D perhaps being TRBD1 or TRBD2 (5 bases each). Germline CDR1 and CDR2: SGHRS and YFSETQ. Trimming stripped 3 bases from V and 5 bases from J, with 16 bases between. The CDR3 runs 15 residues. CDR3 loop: CASSSGRLGVDTQYF. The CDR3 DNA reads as TGCGCCAGCAGCTCGGGACGGCTAGGTGTAGATACGCAGTATTTT.

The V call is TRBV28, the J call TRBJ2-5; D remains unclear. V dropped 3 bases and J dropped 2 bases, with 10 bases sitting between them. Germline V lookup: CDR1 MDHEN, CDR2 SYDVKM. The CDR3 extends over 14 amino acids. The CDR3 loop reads CASSFRRVQETQYF. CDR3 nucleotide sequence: TGTGCCAGCAGTTTTCGCAGAGTTCAAGAGACCCAGTACTTC. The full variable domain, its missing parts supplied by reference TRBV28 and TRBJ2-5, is DVKVTQSSRYLVKRTGEKVFLECVQDMDHENMFWYRQDPGLGLRLIYFSYDVKMKEKGDIPEGYSVSREKKERFSLILESASTNQTSMYLCASSFRRVQETQYFGPGTRLLVL.

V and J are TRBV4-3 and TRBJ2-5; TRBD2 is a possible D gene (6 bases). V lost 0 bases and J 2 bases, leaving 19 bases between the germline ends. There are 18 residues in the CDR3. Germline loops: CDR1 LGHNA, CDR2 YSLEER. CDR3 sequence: CASSQEPVFWAGQETQYF. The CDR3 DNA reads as TGCGCCAGCAGCCAAGAACCGGTATTTTGGGCGGGGCAAGAGACCCAGTACTTC.

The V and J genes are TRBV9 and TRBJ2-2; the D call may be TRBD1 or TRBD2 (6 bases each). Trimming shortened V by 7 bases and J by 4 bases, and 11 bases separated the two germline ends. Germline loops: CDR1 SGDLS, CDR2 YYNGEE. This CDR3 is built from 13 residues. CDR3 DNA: TGTGCCAGCGAGGGGGGCAGCACCGGGGAGCTGTTTTTT. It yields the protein CASEGGSTGELFF.

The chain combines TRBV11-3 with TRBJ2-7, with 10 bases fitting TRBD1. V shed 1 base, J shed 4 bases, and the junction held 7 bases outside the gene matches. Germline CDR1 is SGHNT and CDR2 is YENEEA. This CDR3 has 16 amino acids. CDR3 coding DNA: TGTGCCAGCAGCTTAGGGGACAGGGGCGTGATTTACGAGCAGTACTTC. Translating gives CASSLGDRGVIYEQYF.

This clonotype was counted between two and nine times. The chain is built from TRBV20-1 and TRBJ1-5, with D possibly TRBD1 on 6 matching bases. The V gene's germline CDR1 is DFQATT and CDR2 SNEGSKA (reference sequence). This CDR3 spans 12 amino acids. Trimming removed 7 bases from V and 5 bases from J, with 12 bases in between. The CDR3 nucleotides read TGCAGTGACAGGGCTTCTTATCAGCCCCAGCATTTT. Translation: CSDRASYQPQHF.